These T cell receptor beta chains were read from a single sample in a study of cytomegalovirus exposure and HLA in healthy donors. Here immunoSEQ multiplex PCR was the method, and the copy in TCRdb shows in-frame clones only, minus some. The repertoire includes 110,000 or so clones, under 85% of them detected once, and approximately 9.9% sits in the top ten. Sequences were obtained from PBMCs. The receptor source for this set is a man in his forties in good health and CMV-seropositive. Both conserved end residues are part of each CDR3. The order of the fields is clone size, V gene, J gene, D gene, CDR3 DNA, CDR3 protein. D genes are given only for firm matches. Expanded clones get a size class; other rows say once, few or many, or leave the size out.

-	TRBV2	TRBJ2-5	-	TGTGCCAGCAGCCCAGGGGGGTCTGGAACTCGGGAGACCCAGTACTTC	CASSPGGSGTRETQYF
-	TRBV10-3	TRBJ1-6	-	TGTGCCATCAGTGAGTCGACTCCTAATTCACCCCTCCACTTT	CAISESTPNSPLHF
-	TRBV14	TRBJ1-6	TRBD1	TGTGCCAGCAGCCAATTGGGACAGGGAGATAATTCACCCCTCCACTTT	CASSQLGQGDNSPLHF
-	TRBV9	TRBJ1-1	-	TGTGCCAGCAGCGCCTCAGGGACAACTGAAGCTTTCTTT	CASSASGTTEAFF
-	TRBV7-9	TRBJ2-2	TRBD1	TGTGCCAGCAGCTTTGGCCAGGGGGTCACCGGGGAGCTGTTTTTT	CASSFGQGVTGELFF
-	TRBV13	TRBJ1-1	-	TGTGCCAGCAGCTCAGGTCCTTCCACTGAAGCTTTCTTT	CASSSGPSTEAFF
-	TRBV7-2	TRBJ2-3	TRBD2	TGTGCCAGCAGTCCGTCGAGCCGGACTAGGTTGGCAGATACGCAGTATTTT	CASSPSSRTRLADTQYF
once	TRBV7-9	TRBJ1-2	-	TGTGCCAGCAGCCAGCGGGCAGGGAACTATGGCTACACCTTC	CASSQRAGNYGYTF
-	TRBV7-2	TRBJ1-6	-	TGTGCCAGCAGCTTTCAAAACCCGAGAAGGGGTTTATCACCCCTCCACTTT	CASSFQNPRRGLSPLHF
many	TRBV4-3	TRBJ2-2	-	TGCGCCAGCAGCCAAGATCCAGGGTCGAACACCGGGGAGCTGTTTTTT	CASSQDPGSNTGELFF
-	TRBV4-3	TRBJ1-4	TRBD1	TGCGCCAGCAGCCAAGATTCTCGACAGGGGGTGGAAAAACTGTTTTTT	CASSQDSRQGVEKLFF
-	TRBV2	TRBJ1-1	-	TGTGCCAGCATCAGGACAGTGAACACTGAAGCTTTCTTT	CASIRTVNTEAFF
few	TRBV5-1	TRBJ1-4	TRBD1	TGCGCCAGCAGCTATGGACAGGGTGGGGATGAAAAACTGTTTTTT	CASSYGQGGDEKLFF
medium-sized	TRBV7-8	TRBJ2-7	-	TGTGCCAGCAGCCTGCACCAGGGGCCCCTACGCGAGCAGTACTTC	CASSLHQGPLREQYF
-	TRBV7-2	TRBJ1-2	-	TGTGCCAGCAGCTTAGGGAGCCCGGTTTCCTATGGCTACACCTTC	CASSLGSPVSYGYTF
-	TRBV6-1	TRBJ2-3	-	TGTGCCAGCAGTGAAGGTAGAAGTGGCGGCTCTACCCTAGTTCGCACAGATACGCAGTATTTT	CASSEGRSGGSTLVRTDTQYF
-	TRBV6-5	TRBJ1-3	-	TGTGCCAGCAGTTACGACAGAGCCAACAGAAACACCATATATTTT	CASSYDRANRNTIYF
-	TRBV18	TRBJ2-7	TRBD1	TGTGCCAGCTCACAAGCCGGGACAGGGGGTAGCGAGCAGTACTTC	CASSQAGTGGSEQYF
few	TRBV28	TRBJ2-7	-	TGTGCCAGCAGTCCGACTGGGTATTCCGTCCGGGACAAAGCCTACGAGCAGTACTTC	CASSPTGYSVRDKAYEQYF
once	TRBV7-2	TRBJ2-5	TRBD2	TGTGCCAGCAGCTTAAAATTCGTGTCGGCTAGCGGGGGACAAGAGACCCAGTACTTC	CASSLKFVSASGGQETQYF
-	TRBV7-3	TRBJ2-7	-	TGTGCCAGCAGCGACGACAGAGACGAGCAGTACTTC	CASSDDRDEQYF
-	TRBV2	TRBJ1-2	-	TGTGCCAGCAGCCCAGGGAGGGGCGGCTACACCTTC	CASSPGRGGYTF
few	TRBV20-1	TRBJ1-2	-	TGCAGTACAGGGACCCACTATGGCTACACCTTC	CSTGTHYGYTF
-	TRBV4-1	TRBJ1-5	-	TGCGCCAGCAGCCAAGATATGAGGGGGGGCTTGGGTCAGCCCCAGCATTTT	CASSQDMRGGLGQPQHF
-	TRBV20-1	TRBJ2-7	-	TGCAGTGCCACCCTACGGCAGTACTTC	CSATLRQYF
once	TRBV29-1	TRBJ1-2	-	TGCAGCGTTGCACTGATCTATGGCTACACCTTC	CSVALIYGYTF
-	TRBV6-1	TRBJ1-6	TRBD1	TGTGCCAGCAGCCCGGGACAGGGGTGGTCACCCCTCCACTTT	CASSPGQGWSPLHF
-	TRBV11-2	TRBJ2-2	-	TGTGCCAGCAGCCCACGGACACAGGGCGGGGAGCTGTTTTTT	CASSPRTQGGELFF
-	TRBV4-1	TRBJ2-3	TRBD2	TGCGCCAGCAGGGCGGAGCGGGGGGATTCAGATACGCAGTATTTT	CASRAERGDSDTQYF
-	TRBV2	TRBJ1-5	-	TGTGCCAGCAGTGGCGGCAGTAGCAATCAGCCCCAGCATTTT	CASSGGSSNQPQHF
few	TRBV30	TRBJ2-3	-	TGTGCCTGGGCGGGGCCAGGTAGGGATACGCAGTATTTT	CAWAGPGRDTQYF
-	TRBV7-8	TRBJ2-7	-	TGTGCCAGCAGCTTAGGAGCGGACGTCTACGAGCAGTACTTC	CASSLGADVYEQYF
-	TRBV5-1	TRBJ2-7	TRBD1	TGCGCCAGCAGCAGGAACAGGGGGCCAGACGAGCAGTACTTC	CASSRNRGPDEQYF
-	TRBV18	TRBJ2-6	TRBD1	TGTGCCAGCTCTCCCACCGGGACAGCCCTAAACGGCCTGACTTTC	CASSPTGTALNGLTF
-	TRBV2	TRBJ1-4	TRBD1	TGTGCCAGCAGTGTTGCCGGGACAGATAATGAAAAACTGTTTTTT	CASSVAGTDNEKLFF
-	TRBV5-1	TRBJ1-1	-	TGCGCCAGCAGCGTCGACATCCTGAACACTGAAGCTTTCTTT	CASSVDILNTEAFF
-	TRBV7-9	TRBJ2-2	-	TGTGCCAGCAGCTTATTACCGGGGGAGATCACCGGGGAGCTGTTTTTT	CASSLLPGEITGELFF
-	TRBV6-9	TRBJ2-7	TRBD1	TGTGCCAGCAGTGAAACCGGGACAGGGGGTCACGAGCAGTACTTC	CASSETGTGGHEQYF
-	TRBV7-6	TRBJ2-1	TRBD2	TGTGCCAGCAGCTTGGGACTAGCGGAGGACAATGAGCAGTTCTTC	CASSLGLAEDNEQFF
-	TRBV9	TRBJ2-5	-	TGTGCCAGCAGCGTAAAACAGACCAAAGAGACCCAGTACTTC	CASSVKQTKETQYF
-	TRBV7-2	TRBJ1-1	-	TGTGCCAGCAGCTTTTCAAACAGGGTGGGAGGGGAAGCTTTCTTT	CASSFSNRVGGEAFF
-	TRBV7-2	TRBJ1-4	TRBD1	TGTGCCAGCAGCTACGACAGGGGGCTTGATGAAAAACTGTTTTTT	CASSYDRGLDEKLFF
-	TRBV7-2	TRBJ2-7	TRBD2	TGTGCCAGCACCATCACCGGGGGGGGGTACTACGAGCAGTACTTC	CASTITGGGYYEQYF
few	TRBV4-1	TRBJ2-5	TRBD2	TGCGCCAGCAGCCAAGAGGGCCCGGGACTAGGAGTTGAGACCCAGTACTTC	CASSQEGPGLGVETQYF
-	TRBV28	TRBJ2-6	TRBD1	TGTGCCAGCAGGCAACAGGGGGCGGGAGGGGCCAACGTCCTGACTTTC	CASRQQGAGGANVLTF
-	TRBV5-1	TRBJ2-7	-	TGCGCCAGCAGCCTGGATGACATCTCCTACGAGCAGTACTTC	CASSLDDISYEQYF